The 11 T cell receptor beta chains below were found in one sample sequenced in a study of cytomegalovirus exposure and HLA in healthy donors. A multiplex PCR was run with 60 Vbeta primers and 13 Jbeta primers. The protocol was immunoSEQ multiplex PCR, while the TCRdb copy is restricted to in-frame clones and leaves out a portion. The table includes about 140,000 clones, roughly 74% detected once. Sequencing was carried out using PBMCs. The receptors come from a young woman in good health and CMV-seropositive.

This chain connects TRBV19 to TRBJ2-2, with 7 bases identical to TRBD1. The V segment lost 8 bases and the J segment 0 bases; nucleotides outside the gene matches: 3. The CDR3 is made up of 14 amino acids. The V gene's germline CDR1 is LNHDA and CDR2 SQIVND (reference sequence). DNA for the CDR3: TGTGCCAGTGGGGACAGAGCGAACACCGGGGAGCTGTTTTTT. Its protein is CASGDRANTGELFF.

The chain has TRBV2 and TRBJ1-6; 7 bases agree with TRBD1. The CDR3 contains 16 residues. Per the germline V gene, CDR1 is SNHLY and CDR2 is FYNNEI. Losses at the gene ends were 5 bases for V and 0 bases for J; bases not matched to a gene: 4. CDR3 loop: CASSPQGGSYNSPLHF. The CDR3 DNA reads as TGTGCCAGCAGTCCCCAGGGGGGCTCCTATAATTCACCCCTCCACTTT.

This sequence joins TRBV14 and TRBJ2-5, with D possibly matching TRBD2 (6 bases). Germline-derived CDR1 and CDR2 are SGHDN and FVKESK. Trimming removed 4 bases at V and 4 bases at J, with 7 bases between. The CDR3 contains 12 residues. The CDR3 nucleotides are TGTGCCAGCAGCCGGGGGGTAGAGACCCAGTACTTC. It translates to CASSRGVETQYF.

The chain couples TRBV18 to TRBJ2-5; TRBD1 is a possible D gene (6 bases). Between the trimmed V and J ends, which lost 0 bases and 1 base, there was a span of 12 bases. This CDR3 contains 16 residues. Germline lookup yields CDR1 KGHSH and CDR2 LQKENI. Written as DNA, the CDR3 is TGTGCCAGCTCACCACCTACAGGGTTGCTCCAAGAGACCCAGTACTTC. This sequence encodes CASSPPTGLLQETQYF.

The chain carries TRBV9 and TRBJ1-1; no clear D gene. V lost 8 bases to trimming and J lost 0 bases, with 17 bases between them. The CDR3 runs 15 residues. Germline V lookup: CDR1 SGDLS, CDR2 YYNGEE. Here the CDR3 reads CASAAEDHLNTEAFF. For the CDR3, the DNA is TGTGCCAGTGCGGCGGAGGACCACTTGAACACTGAAGCTTTCTTT.

The rearrangement uses TRBV28 and TRBJ2-7, with D uncertain. Germline assignment: CDR1 MDHEN and CDR2 SYDVKM. This CDR3 is built from 13 residues. V lost 3 bases, J lost 4 bases, and 10 bases lay in between. This chain's CDR3 is CASSFRFAYEQYF. The CDR3 DNA reads as TGTGCCAGCAGTTTTAGATTTGCTTACGAGCAGTACTTC. The variable domain in full, completed from reference TRBV28 and TRBJ2-7, reads DVKVTQSSRYLVKRTGEKVFLECVQDMDHENMFWYRQDPGLGLRLIYFSYDVKMKEKGDIPEGYSVSREKKERFSLILESASTNQTSMYLCASSFRFAYEQYFGPGTRLTVT.

The chain employs TRBV19 and TRBJ2-1; 8 bases match TRBD1. The germline V gene encodes CDR1 LNHDA and CDR2 SQIVND (reference sequence). The junction had 5 bases not matched to a gene; V was cut back by 6 bases and J by 1 base. This CDR3 region has 15 residues. The CDR3 protein is CASRLDRASYNEQFF. The CDR3 DNA sequence: TGTGCCAGTAGACTGGACAGGGCTTCCTACAATGAGCAGTTCTTC.

This sequence joins TRBV4-2 and TRBJ2-3; D is possibly TRBD2 (5 bases). Per germline, CDR1 LGHNA and CDR2 YNFKEQ. The CDR3 runs 14 residues. Trimming removed 0 bases from V and 6 bases from J, with 10 bases in between. CDR3 protein: CASSQEVTGDTQYF. The DNA for the CDR3 is TGTGCCAGCAGCCAAGAAGTGACGGGGGATACGCAGTATTTT.

This chain links TRBV5-1 with TRBJ2-5; D might be TRBD1 (5 bases). V was cut by 1 base and J by 0 bases, with 13 bases left in between. The CDR3 runs to 16 residues. CDR1 and CDR2 (germline): SGHRS, YFSETQ. The CDR3 bases are TGCGCCAGCAGCTTGCGGTTAGGGGTGTACCAAGAGACCCAGTACTTC. As protein: CASSLRLGVYQETQYF.

This clone has just one count. The genes are TRBV5-4 and TRBJ2-3; 9 bases agree with TRBD2. CDR1 is SGHNT and CDR2 is YYREEE in the germline V gene (reference sequence). V shed 2 bases, J shed 4 bases, and the junction held 8 bases outside the gene matches. The CDR3 spans 16 residues. The CDR3 sequence is CASSLGSGGTADTQYF. CDR3 nucleotide sequence: TGTGCCAGCAGCTTAGGGAGCGGGGGGACCGCAGATACGCAGTATTTT.

In this sample, this clone turned up once. A junction end diverges from the germline sequence, so it may reflect a read error. The rearrangement links TRBV18 to TRBJ1-2; 8 bases align to TRBD1. CDR3 length: 13 amino acids. Germline V CDR1 and CDR2: KGHSH, LQKENI. The DNA of the CDR3 is TGTGCCAGCTCACCACCAGGTTCGGGACAGGCCGTCTTC. This sequence encodes CASSPPGSGQAVF.